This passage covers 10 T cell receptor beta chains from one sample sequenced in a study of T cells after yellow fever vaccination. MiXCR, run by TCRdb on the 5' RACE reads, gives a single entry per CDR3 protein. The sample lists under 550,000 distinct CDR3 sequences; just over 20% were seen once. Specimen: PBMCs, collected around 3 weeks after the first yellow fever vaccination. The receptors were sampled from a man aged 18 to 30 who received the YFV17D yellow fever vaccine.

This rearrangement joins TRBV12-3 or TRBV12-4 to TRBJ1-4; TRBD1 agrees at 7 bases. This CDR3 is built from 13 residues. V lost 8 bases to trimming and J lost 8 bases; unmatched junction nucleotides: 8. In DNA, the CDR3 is TGTGCCAGCCGAAAAACAGGGGTCGAAAAACTGTTTTTT. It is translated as CASRKTGVEKLFF.

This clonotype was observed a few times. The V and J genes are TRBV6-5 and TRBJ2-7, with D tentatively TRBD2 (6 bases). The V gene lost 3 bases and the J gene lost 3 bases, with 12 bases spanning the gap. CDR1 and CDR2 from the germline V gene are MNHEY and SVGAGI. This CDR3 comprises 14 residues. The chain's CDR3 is CASSYERRDYEQYF. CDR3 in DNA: TGTGCCAGCAGTTATGAGCGGAGGGACTACGAGCAGTACTTC.

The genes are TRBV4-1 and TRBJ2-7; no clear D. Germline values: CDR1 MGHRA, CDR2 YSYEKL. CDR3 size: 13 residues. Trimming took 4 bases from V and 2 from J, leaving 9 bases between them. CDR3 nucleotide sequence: TGCGCCAGCAGCCCTAGAGTGGCCTACGAGCAGTACTTC. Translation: CASSPRVAYEQYF.

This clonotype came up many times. CDR3 bases: TGTGCCAGCAGCCCTTCCGGGGGGGCCTACAATGAGCAGTTCTTC. This gives the protein CASSPSGGAYNEQFF. This chain joins TRBV7-2 and TRBJ2-1; TRBD2 agrees at 8 bases. There are 15 residues in the CDR3. The J segment lost 2 bases and the V segment lost 5 bases, leaving 5 bases of the junction unmatched. Germline V gene data show CDR1 as SGHTA and CDR2 as FQGNSA.

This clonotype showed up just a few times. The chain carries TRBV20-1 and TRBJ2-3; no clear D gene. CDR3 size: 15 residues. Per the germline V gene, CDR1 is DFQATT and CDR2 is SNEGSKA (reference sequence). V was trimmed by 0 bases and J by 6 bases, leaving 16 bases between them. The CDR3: CSARDLSRAPDTQYF. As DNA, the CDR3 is TGCAGTGCTAGAGATCTATCTAGGGCCCCCGATACGCAGTATTTT.

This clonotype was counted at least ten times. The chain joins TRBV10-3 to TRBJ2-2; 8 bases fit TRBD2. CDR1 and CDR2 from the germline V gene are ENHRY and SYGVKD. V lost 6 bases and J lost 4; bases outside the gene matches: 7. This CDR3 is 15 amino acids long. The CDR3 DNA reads TGTGCCATCAGGCGGACTAGCCTGTCCACCGGGGAGCTGTTTTTT. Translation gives CAIRRTSLSTGELFF.

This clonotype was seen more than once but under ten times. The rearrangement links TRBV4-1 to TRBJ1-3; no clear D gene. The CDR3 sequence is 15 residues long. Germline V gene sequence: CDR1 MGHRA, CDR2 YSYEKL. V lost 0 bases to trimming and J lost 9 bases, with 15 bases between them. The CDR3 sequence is CASSQEGPVGGTIYF. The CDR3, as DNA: TGCGCCAGCAGCCAAGAAGGCCCAGTGGGCGGCACCATATATTTT.

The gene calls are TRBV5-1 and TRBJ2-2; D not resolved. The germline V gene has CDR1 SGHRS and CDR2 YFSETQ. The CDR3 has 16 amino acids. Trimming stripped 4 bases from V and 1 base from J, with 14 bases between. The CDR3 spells CASSPTDRRNTGELFF. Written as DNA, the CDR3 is TGCGCCAGCAGCCCCACCGATCGTAGGAACACCGGGGAGCTGTTTTTT.

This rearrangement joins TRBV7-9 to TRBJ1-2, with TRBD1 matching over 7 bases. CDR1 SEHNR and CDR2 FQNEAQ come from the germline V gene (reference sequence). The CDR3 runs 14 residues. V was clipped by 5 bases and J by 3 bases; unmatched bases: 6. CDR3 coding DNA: TGTGCCAGCAGCGCGGGACAGCTCCACTATGGCTACACCTTC. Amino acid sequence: CASSAGQLHYGYTF.

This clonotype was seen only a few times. CDR3 protein: CASSAAGGPSTDTQYF. DNA of the CDR3: TGCGCCAGCAGCGCTGCGGGGGGCCCAAGCACAGATACGCAGTATTTT. The chain is built from TRBV5-1 and TRBJ2-3; 8 nucleotides align to TRBD2. The germline gives CDR1 SGHRS, CDR2 YFSETQ. V lost 4 bases to trimming and J lost 0 bases; unmatched junction nucleotides: 7. The CDR3 is 16 residues long.